This TCR beta chain emerged from a study of CD8+ T cells in alopecia areata. The treatment denotes: oral pan-JAK inhibitor, 5-10 mg twice daily. Sequencing relied on a cDNA template that was reverse transcribed from extracted RNA. The method was immunoSEQ multiplex PCR; TCRdb's version includes in-frame clones alone and lacks a portion of them. The profile covers around 190,000 clones, with 60% appearing a single time and approximately 1% taken by the ten largest. This clone was found a few times. CDR3 length equals 16 residues. Looked up from germline, CDR1 is MNHEY and CDR2 is SMNVEV (reference sequence). Trimming took off 7 bases at V and 7 bases at J, with 20 bases between the two ends.

The sample consisted of CD4+ T cells sorted from blood, taken at week 24, from a patient treated with tofacitinib. The receptor's source is a human donor with alopecia areata. The V call is TRBV27, the J call TRBJ1-6; tentative D call: TRBD1 (6 bases). The chain's CDR3 is CASIRRPGTLNSPLHF. CDR3 coding DNA: TGTGCCAGCATCAGGCGCCCCGGGACATTAAATTCACCCCTCCACTTT.